This TCR beta chain emerged from a study of blood T cell repertoires in COVID-19. Study background: In each case, the material was cDNA or gDNA derived from T cells, B-cell-depleted T cells, or PBMCs.

Seattle's cohort entered during active infection and was followed longitudinally. In germline, CDR1 is SGHDN, CDR2 FVKESK. With 0 bases removed from V and 8 bases from J, the gap between germline ends came to 5 bases. This CDR3 region has 12 residues. Authors' data handling: Amplification from reference gene primers served as the basis for estimated nucleated cell counts. The protocol was immunoSEQ multiplex PCR, while the TCRdb copy is restricted to in-frame clones and leaves out a portion. V, J and clone size derive from that table, while D and trimming were established from the DNA sequence. The sample comprises a few hundred thousand clones, around 82% of which are singletons, and about 0.9% rests with the top ten. This clone was recorded only once.

The V and J genes are TRBV14 and TRBJ1-3, with D hard to call. Material for sequencing was peripheral blood. The receptor was isolated from a human donor with COVID-19, enrolled during active disease. The donor label of this sample is uncertain. The CDR3 spells CASSQEAYTIYF. CDR3 DNA sequence: TGTGCCAGCAGCCAAGAGGCTTACACCATATATTTT.